The 22 T cell receptor beta chains listed next were all sequenced from one sample in a study of T-cell reconstitution after alpha-beta-depleted transplantation in children. A TCRbeta library incorporating unique molecular identifiers was prepared. TCRdb passed the PCR reads through MiXCR, listing each CDR3 protein once. Of 700,000 to 850,000 distinct CDR3 sequences in the sample, around 15% are singletons; the top ten hold around 5%. The sample in question was PBMCs, mostly from graft donor cells, obtained 360 days after TCRalphabeta/CD19-depleted stem cell transplant. The receptors here all came from a male patient aged 10-17 years who had a stem cell transplant for acute lymphoblastic leukemia, so the T cells may come from the graft donor.

The CDR3 loop is CSASPAWGSNEQFF. The CDR3 nucleotides are TGCAGTGCTAGTCCGGCCTGGGGTAGCAATGAGCAGTTCTTC. The J gene is TRBJ2-1, the V gene TRBV20-1; D is ambiguous. Trimming stripped 3 bases from V and 6 bases from J, with 15 bases between. CDR1 and CDR2 from the germline V gene are DFQATT and SNEGSKA (reference sequence). The CDR3 loop spans 14 amino acids.

This clonotype showed up just once. The rearrangement joins TRBV5-1 to TRBJ2-7; TRBD1 matches at 8 bases. Germline CDR1 SGHRS, CDR2 YFSETQ. V gave up 4 bases and J gave up 5 bases; unmatched junction bases: 8. This CDR3 is 14 amino acids long. The CDR3: CASSIGQGAHEQYF. As DNA, the CDR3 is TGCGCCAGCAGCATCGGACAGGGCGCCCACGAGCAGTACTTC.

This clonotype was observed once. The J gene is TRBJ2-7, the V gene TRBV18, with 7 positions matching TRBD1. The CDR3 contains 14 residues. Germline loops: CDR1 KGHSH, CDR2 LQKENI. Trimming took 6 bases from V and 2 from J; bases not matched to a gene: 7. CDR3 protein: CASSPLTGPYEQYF. The CDR3 nucleotides are TGTGCCAGCTCGCCTCTGACAGGGCCCTACGAGCAGTACTTC.

This clonotype was observed a handful of times. This chain links TRBV12-3 or TRBV12-4 with TRBJ2-1; 10 nucleotides align to TRBD2. CDR3 length equals 14 residues. The V segment lost 7 bases and the J segment 8 bases; nucleotides outside the gene matches: 8. CDR3 bases: TGTGCCAGCACCCTAGCGGGAGAGGGATATGAGCAGTTCTTC. This codes for CASTLAGEGYEQFF.

This clonotype showed up just a few times. The chain carries TRBV24-1 and TRBJ2-3; D gene ambiguous. The CDR3 covers 14 residues. CDR1 is KGHDR and CDR2 is SFDVKD in the germline V gene. The V and J ends lost 4 bases and 2 bases respectively, with 9 bases between them. The chain's CDR3 is CATSEDRPTDTQYF. The CDR3 DNA follows: TGTGCCACCAGTGAAGACCGACCCACAGATACGCAGTATTTT.

This clonotype was seen a handful of times. The chain joins TRBV27 to TRBJ2-2, with 12 bases fitting TRBD2. The length of the CDR3 is 18 residues. The germline gives CDR1 MNHEY, CDR2 SMNVEV (reference sequence). The V and J ends lost 0 bases and 4 bases, in that order; junction bases with no gene match: 6. The CDR3 DNA is TGTGCCAGCAGTTTATCGTCGGGACTAGCGGGCTCCACCGGGGAGCTGTTTTTT. Its protein is CASSLSSGLAGSTGELFF.

This clonotype was seen only a few times. The rearrangement uses TRBV7-9 and TRBJ2-5; TRBD2 might be the D (5 bases). The V gene lost 0 bases and the J gene lost 3 bases, with 14 bases spanning the gap. Germline V gives CDR1 SEHNR, CDR2 FQNEAQ (reference sequence). The CDR3 extends over 16 amino acids. The CDR3 nucleotides are TGTGCCAGCAGCTTAGCCGACTATTTGACGGAAGAGACCCAGTACTTC. Residues: CASSLADYLTEETQYF.

This clonotype was counted between two and nine times. The V and J genes are TRBV6-2 or TRBV6-3 and TRBJ2-1; D is perhaps TRBD1 or TRBD2 (5 bases each). This CDR3 spans 16 amino acids. Per the germline V gene, CDR1 is MNHEY and CDR2 is SVGEGT. Trimming cost V 4 bases and J 0 bases, with 13 bases left between them. CDR3 sequence: CASSLGTPSSYNEQFF. CDR3 nucleotides: TGTGCCAGCAGTTTAGGGACGCCTAGCTCCTACAATGAGCAGTTCTTC.

This clonotype was counted between two and nine times. This chain connects TRBV12-3 or TRBV12-4 to TRBJ2-7; D gene uncertain. V lost 3 bases to trimming and J lost 5 bases, with 14 bases between them. This CDR3 comprises 14 residues. The CDR3 is CASSFLPQSHEQYF. The CDR3 DNA sequence: TGTGCCAGCAGTTTTCTCCCGCAGTCTCACGAGCAGTACTTC.

This clonotype was seen more than once but under ten times. The V gene is TRBV7-8, the J gene TRBJ2-3, with TRBD1 matching over 9 bases. CDR3 size: 15 residues. The V gene's germline CDR1 is SGHVS and CDR2 FQNEAQ. The trim removed 5 bases at V and 4 bases at J, leaving 7 bases unmatched. The CDR3 loop reads CASSAGDRASDTQYF. The DNA for the CDR3 is TGTGCCAGCAGCGCAGGGGACAGGGCTTCAGATACGCAGTATTTT.

The CDR3 sequence: CASTPGGLATSEQYF. As DNA, the CDR3 is TGTGCCAGCACCCCCGGGGGACTAGCGACCTCCGAGCAGTACTTC. The chain is built from TRBV3-1 and TRBJ2-7; 10 positions match TRBD2. Per the germline V gene, CDR1 is LGHDT and CDR2 is YNNKEL (reference sequence). The CDR3 consists of 15 residues. With 7 bases clipped from V and 6 bases from J, the junction kept 12 bases outside the gene matches.

V is TRBV7-8 and J is TRBJ2-2; D ambiguous. V lost 5 bases to trimming and J lost 13 bases, with 14 bases between them. From germline, CDR1 is SGHVS and CDR2 FQNEAQ. This CDR3 spans 12 amino acids. CDR3 DNA: TGTGCCAGCAGCCTAATTGCGGAATGGCTGTTTTTT. Its protein is CASSLIAEWLFF.

There are a few counts of this clonotype. The chain employs TRBV15 and TRBJ2-3, with 8 bases aligning to TRBD1. CDR1 is LNHNV, CDR2 YYDKDF, per germline (reference sequence). Trimming at V came to 4 bases and at J to 3 bases, leaving 9 bases not matched to a gene. The length of the CDR3 is 16 residues. CDR3: CATSIPRQGKTDTQYF. Written as DNA, the CDR3 is TGTGCCACCAGCATCCCACGACAGGGGAAGACAGATACGCAGTATTTT.

In its sample, this clonotype was seen a few times. The chain recombines TRBV27 with TRBJ2-5; D is ambiguous. Germline V gives CDR1 MNHEY, CDR2 SMNVEV (reference sequence). The CDR3 contains 17 residues. V gave up 1 base and J gave up 2 bases, with 17 bases separating them. In nucleotides, the CDR3 is TGTGCCAGCAGTTTATTCGCCGCCAGAACCCGTCAAGAGACCCAGTACTTC. Protein sequence: CASSLFAARTRQETQYF.

The rearrangement links TRBV5-1 to TRBJ1-2; TRBD1 is a possible D gene (5 bases). CDR1 and CDR2 (germline): SGHRS, YFSETQ. The CDR3 runs 15 residues. V was trimmed by 4 bases and J by 8 bases, leaving 21 bases between them. CDR3 sequence (DNA): TGCGCCAGCAGCGGTGGGGGGTATCGTCGTGAGGGCTACACCTTC. Translated: CASSGGGYRREGYTF.

The sample holds a few counts of this clonotype. This chain uses TRBV7-8 with TRBJ2-1; TRBD2 matches at 10 bases. The length of the CDR3 is 17 residues. Germline values: CDR1 SGHVS, CDR2 FQNEAQ. Trimming took 0 bases from V and 9 from J; bases not matched to a gene: 11. The CDR3 DNA reads as TGTGCCAGCAGCTTAGCGCCCCTAGCGGGAGCCCCAACTGAGCAGTTCTTC. The encoded protein is CASSLAPLAGAPTEQFF. The full variable domain, in which reference TRBV7-8 and TRBJ2-1 provide the parts outside the CDR3, is GAGVSQSPRYKVAKRGQDVALRCDPISGHVSLFWYQQALGQGPEFLTYFQNEAQLDKSGLPSDRFFAERPEGSVSTLKIQRTQQEDSAVYLCASSLAPLAGAPTEQFFGPGTRLTVL.

This clonotype was found a few times. This chain joins TRBV20-1 and TRBJ2-3, with D tentatively TRBD2 (7 bases). From germline, CDR1 is DFQATT and CDR2 SNEGSKA (reference sequence). The CDR3 is 16 amino acids. Trimming took 5 bases from V and 1 from J, leaving 19 bases between them. CDR3 sequence (DNA): TGCAGTGCTTCGGGGGGCGCCGGGACCCGCACAGATACGCAGTATTTT. Translated, it gives CSASGGAGTRTDTQYF.

This chain connects TRBV3-1 to TRBJ2-1, with TRBD2 matching over 8 bases. The CDR3 is made up of 15 amino acids. Germline lookup yields CDR1 LGHDT and CDR2 YNNKEL (reference sequence). Trimming removed 1 base from V and 6 bases from J; junction bases left unmatched: 5. CDR3 DNA sequence: TGTGCCAGCAGCCAAGTGGGGCTAGCGGGCAATGAGCAGTTCTTC. Encoded protein: CASSQVGLAGNEQFF.

This chain links TRBV5-1 with TRBJ2-5; 7 bases are shared with TRBD2. The length of the CDR3 is 15 residues. CDR1 and CDR2 (germline): SGHRS, YFSETQ. V was clipped by 0 bases and J by 5 bases; unmatched bases: 7. CDR3 loop: CASSLEIRSGETQYF. For the CDR3, the DNA is TGCGCCAGCAGCTTGGAGATCCGTAGCGGGGAGACCCAGTACTTC.

The chain employs TRBV9 and TRBJ2-3, with TRBD2 matching 10 bases. There are 16 residues in the CDR3. Germline values: CDR1 SGDLS, CDR2 YYNGEE. J lost 3 bases, V lost 1 base, and 5 bases had no gene match. The CDR3 nucleotides read TGTGCCAGCAGCGTAAGAGCGGGAGGGCCGACAGATACGCAGTATTTT. It encodes CASSVRAGGPTDTQYF.

The chain has TRBV12-3 or TRBV12-4 and TRBJ2-1, with 8 nucleotides matching TRBD2. The CDR3 extends over 16 amino acids. V lost 5 bases and J lost 6; bases outside the gene matches: 12. The CDR3 is CASSPRAGVGGNEQFF. The CDR3 DNA reads TGTGCCAGCAGTCCTCGAGCGGGAGTGGGGGGCAATGAGCAGTTCTTC.

CDR3 in amino acids: CASSQESPPVTEQYF. CDR3 nucleotide sequence: TGTGCCAGCAGCCAAGAATCCCCCCCTGTCACCGAGCAGTACTTC. The chain combines TRBV3-1 with TRBJ2-7; unclear D gene. Germline CDR1 and CDR2: LGHDT and YNNKEL (reference sequence). Between the trimmed V and J ends, which lost 0 bases and 6 bases, there was a span of 15 bases. This CDR3 region has 15 residues.